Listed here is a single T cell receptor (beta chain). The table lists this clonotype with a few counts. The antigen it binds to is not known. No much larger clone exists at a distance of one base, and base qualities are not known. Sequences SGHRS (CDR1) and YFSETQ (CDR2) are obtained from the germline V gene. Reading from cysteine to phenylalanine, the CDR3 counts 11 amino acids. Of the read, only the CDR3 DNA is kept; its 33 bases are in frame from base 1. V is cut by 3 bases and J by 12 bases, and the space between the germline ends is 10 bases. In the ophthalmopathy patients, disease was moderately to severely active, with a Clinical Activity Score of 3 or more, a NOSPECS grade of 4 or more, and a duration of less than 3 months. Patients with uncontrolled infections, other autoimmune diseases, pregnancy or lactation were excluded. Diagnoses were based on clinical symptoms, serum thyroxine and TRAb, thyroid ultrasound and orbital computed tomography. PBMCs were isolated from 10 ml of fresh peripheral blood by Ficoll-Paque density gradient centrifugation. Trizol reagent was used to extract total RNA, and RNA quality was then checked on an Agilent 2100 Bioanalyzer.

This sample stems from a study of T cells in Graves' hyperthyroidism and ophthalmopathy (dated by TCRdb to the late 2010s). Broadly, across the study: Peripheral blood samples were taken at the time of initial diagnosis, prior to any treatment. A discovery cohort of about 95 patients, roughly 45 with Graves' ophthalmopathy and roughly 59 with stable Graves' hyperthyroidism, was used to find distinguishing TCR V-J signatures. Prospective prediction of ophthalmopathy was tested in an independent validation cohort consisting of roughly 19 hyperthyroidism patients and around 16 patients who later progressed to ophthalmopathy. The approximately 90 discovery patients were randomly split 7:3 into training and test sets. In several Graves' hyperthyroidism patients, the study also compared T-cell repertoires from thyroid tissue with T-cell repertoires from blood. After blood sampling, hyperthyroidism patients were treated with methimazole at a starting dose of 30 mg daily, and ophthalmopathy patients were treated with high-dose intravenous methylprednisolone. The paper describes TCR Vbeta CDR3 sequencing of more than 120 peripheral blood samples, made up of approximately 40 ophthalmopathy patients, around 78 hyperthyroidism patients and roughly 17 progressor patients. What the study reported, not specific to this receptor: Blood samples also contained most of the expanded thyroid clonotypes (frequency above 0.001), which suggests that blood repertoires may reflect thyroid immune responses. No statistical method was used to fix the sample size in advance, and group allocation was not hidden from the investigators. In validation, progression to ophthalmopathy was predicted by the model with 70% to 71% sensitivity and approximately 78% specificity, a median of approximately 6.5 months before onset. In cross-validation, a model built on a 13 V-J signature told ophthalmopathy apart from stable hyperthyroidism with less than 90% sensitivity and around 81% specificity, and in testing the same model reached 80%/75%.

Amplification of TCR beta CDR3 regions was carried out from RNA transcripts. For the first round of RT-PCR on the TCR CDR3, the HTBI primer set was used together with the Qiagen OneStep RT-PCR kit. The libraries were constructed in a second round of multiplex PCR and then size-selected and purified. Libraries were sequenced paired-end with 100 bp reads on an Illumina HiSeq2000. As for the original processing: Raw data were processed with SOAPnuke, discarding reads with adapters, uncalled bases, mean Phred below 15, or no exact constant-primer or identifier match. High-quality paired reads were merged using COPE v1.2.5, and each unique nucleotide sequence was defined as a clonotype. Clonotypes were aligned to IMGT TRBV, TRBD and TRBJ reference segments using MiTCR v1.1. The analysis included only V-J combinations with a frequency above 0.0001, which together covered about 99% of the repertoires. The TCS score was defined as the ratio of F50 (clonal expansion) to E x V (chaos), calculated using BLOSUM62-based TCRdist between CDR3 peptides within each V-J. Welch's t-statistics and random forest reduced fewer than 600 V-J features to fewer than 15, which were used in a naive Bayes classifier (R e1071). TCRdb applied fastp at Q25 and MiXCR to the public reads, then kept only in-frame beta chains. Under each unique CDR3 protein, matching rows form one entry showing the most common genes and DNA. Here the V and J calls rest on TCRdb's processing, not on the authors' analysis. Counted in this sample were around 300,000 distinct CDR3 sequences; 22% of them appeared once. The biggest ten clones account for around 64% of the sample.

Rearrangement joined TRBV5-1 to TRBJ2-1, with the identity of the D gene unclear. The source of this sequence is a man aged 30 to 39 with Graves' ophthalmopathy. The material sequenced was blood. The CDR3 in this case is CASSSGRSQFF. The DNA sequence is TGCGCCAGCAGCTCGGGTCGGTCGCAGTTCTTC.